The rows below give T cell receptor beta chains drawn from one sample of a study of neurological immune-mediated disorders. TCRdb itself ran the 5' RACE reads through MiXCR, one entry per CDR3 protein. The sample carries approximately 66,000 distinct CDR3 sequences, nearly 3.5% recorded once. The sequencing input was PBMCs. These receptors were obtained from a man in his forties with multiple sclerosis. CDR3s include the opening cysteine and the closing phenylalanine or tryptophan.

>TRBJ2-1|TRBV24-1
CATSDTVTSGLNEQFF
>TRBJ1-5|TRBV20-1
CSAMPTGGNQPQHF
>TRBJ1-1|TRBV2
CASSYRATSTEAFF
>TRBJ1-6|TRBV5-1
CASSEGQAHSPLHF
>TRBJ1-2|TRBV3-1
CASSQDLRLGYTF
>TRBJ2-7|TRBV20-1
CSARTAWGLAGGEQYF
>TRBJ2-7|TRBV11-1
CASSLQRLGSYEQYF
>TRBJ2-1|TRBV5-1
CASSTGLAGVYGEQFF
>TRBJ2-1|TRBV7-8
CASSLGLVDEQFF
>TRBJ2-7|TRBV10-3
CAISEARDSKEF
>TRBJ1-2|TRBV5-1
CASSLPADSNYGYTF
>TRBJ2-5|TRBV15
CATSREGAGPRVETQYF
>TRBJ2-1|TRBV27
CASSYGRVNEQFF
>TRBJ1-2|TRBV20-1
CSVRSGGYTF
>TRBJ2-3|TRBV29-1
CSVEASGGPADTQYF
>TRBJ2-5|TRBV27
CASSPRQGRVETQYF
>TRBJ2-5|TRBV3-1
CASTVGLAGAGETQYF
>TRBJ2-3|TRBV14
CTSSQEWFGGGTDTQYF
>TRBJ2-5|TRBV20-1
CSAIGTSGRDQETQYF
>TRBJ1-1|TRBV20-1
CSARGTLLGTEAFF
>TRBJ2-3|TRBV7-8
CASSYPPQGDTQYF
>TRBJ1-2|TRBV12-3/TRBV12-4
CASSFKGAVVGYTF
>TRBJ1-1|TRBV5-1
CASTSGTGPSTEAFF
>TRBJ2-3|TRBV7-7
CASSLVGGGTDTQYF
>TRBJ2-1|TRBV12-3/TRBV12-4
CASSPGALGGEQFF
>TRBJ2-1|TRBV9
CASSAGTIARNEQFF
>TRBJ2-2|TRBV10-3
CAISGPGGRTGELFF
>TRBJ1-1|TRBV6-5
CASSSRFNTEAFF
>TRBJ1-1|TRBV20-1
CSAKSNWGGTEAFF
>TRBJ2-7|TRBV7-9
CASSLGTSGEQYF
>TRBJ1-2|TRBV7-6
CASSPGQRNYGYTF
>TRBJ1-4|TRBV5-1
CASSLGSKGNEKLFF
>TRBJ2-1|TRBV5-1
CASSLWQGPYNEQFF
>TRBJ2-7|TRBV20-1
CSAMSLAGGGEQYF
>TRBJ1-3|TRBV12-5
CASGLLGAGGNTIYF
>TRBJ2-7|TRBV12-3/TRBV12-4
CASTTGQALRGQYF